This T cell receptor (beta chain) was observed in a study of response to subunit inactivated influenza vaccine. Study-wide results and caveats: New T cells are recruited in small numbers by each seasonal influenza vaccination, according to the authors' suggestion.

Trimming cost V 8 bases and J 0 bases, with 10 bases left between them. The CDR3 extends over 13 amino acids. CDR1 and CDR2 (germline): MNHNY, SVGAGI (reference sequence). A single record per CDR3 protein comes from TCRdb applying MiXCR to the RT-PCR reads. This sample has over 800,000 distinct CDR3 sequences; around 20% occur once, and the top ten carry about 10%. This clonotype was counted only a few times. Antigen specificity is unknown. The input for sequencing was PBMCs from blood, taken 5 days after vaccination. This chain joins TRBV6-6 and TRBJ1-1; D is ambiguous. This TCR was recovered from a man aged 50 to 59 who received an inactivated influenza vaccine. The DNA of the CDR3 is TGTGCCAGCGGCCCGTTCATGAACACTGAAGCTTTCTTT. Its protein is CASGPFMNTEAFF.